The 2 T cell receptor beta chains given below trace back to one sample, sequenced in a study of Ad26.COV2.S vaccination and SARS-CoV-2 variants. TCRdb's copy holds only in-frame clones and misses some; the assay was immunoSEQ multiplex PCR. Among roughly 700,000 clones listed, around 89% were seen once. The treatment was: some 19 received Ad26.COV2.S at low or high dose, single or two shots; five or six received placebo; per-sample allocation not given. Collection of the samples took place on day 63 after the first injection of vaccine or placebo. Sequencing used peripheral blood, obtained in a trial of Ad26.COV2.S vaccine versus placebo. The receptors here all came from a person aged 18 to 59 who received the Ad26.COV2.S COVID-19 vaccine or a placebo.

Only one count was recorded for this clone. This chain uses TRBV7-9 with TRBJ1-4; D is unresolved. The germline V gene encodes CDR1 SEHNR and CDR2 FQNEAQ (reference sequence). This CDR3 has 17 amino acids. V was trimmed by 3 bases and J by 4 bases, leaving 18 bases between them. The CDR3 loop is CASSFAELSFGNEKLFF. CDR3 nucleotides: TGTGCCAGCAGCTTTGCCGAGCTATCCTTCGGTAATGAAAAACTGTTTTTT. The full variable domain, with the rest looked up from reference TRBV7-9 and TRBJ1-4, is DTGVSQNPRHKITKRGQNVTFRCDPISEHNRLYWYRQTLGQGPEFLTYFQNEAQLEKSRLLSDRFSAERPKGSFSTLEIQRTEQGDSAMYLCASSFAELSFGNEKLFFGSGTQLSVL.

The V gene is TRBV5-1, the J gene TRBJ2-7, with D possibly matching TRBD2 (7 bases). V was shortened by 4 bases and J by 0 bases, with 17 bases between the two germline ends. Germline V gives CDR1 SGHRS, CDR2 YFSETQ. The CDR3 has 16 residues. CDR3 sequence: CASSQMSGGLSYEQYF. CDR3 bases: TGCGCCAGCAGCCAGATGTCGGGGGGCCTCTCCTACGAGCAGTACTTC.